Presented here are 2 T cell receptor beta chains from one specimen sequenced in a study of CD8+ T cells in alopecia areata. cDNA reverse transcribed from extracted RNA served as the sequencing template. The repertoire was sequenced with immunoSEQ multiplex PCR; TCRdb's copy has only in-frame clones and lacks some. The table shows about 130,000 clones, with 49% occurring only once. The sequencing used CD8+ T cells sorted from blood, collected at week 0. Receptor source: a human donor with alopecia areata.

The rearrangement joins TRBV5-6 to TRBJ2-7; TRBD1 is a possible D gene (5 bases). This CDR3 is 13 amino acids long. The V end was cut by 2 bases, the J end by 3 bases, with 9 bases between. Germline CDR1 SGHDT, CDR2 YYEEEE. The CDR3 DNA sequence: TGTGCCAGCAGCTTTGACAGTTACTACGAGCAGTACTTC. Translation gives CASSFDSYYEQYF.

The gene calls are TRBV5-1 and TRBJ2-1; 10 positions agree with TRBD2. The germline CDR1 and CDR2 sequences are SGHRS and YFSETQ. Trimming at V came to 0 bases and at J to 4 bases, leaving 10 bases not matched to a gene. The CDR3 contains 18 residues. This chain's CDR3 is CASSLGPLAGGKYNEQFF. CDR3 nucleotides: TGCGCCAGCAGCTTGGGGCCCTTAGCGGGGGGCAAATACAATGAGCAGTTCTTC. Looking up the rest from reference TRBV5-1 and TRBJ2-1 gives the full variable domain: KAGVTQTPRYLIKTRGQQVTLSCSPISGHRSVSWYQQTPGQGLQFLFEYFSETQRNKGNFPGRFSGRQFSNSRSEMNVSTLELGDSALYLCASSLGPLAGGKYNEQFFGPGTRLTVL.